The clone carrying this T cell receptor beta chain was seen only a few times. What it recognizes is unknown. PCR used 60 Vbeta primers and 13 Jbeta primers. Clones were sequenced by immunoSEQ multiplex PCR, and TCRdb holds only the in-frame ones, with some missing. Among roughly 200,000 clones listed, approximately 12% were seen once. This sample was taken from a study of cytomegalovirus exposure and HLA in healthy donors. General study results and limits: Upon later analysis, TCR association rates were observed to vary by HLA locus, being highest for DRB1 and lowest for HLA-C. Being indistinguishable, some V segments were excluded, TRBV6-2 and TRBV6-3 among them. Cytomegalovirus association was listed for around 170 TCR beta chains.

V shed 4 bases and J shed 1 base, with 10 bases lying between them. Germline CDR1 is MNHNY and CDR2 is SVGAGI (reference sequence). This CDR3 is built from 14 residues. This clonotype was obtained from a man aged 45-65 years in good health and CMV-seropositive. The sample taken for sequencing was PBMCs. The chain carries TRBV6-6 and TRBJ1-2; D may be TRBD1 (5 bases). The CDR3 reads CASSLLTVNYGYTF. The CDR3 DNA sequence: TGTGCCAGCAGTTTACTGACAGTTAACTATGGCTACACCTTC.